This TCR beta chain was sequenced for a study of cytomegalovirus exposure and HLA in healthy donors. Study-wide background: Researchers found that about four fifths of around 400 genotyped donors fell within the Caucasian-associated ancestry cluster.

Trimming took 1 base from V and 5 from J, leaving 9 bases between them. The CDR3 totals 13 residues. Germline V gene data show CDR1 as PRHDT and CDR2 as FYEKMQ (reference sequence). The PCR had 60 Vbeta and 13 Jbeta primers. Libraries were prepared by immunoSEQ multiplex PCR; TCRdb keeps only in-frame clonotypes and omits some of them. The sample has 160,000 or so clones, around four fifths seen once. Study outcomes and limitations: In vitro, three CMV-associated chains proved specific for CMV antigens. The likely explanation for a cluster of highly shared sequence variants was sequencing artifact. Later work showed greater clonal expansion in HLA-associated TCR beta chains than in equally common others.

This clone was recorded once. No antigen is known for it. The chain has TRBV13 and TRBJ2-7, with D possibly being TRBD2 (7 bases). The sequenced sample consisted of PBMCs. The sequence was collected from a man younger than 45 in good health and CMV-seronegative. In nucleotides, the CDR3 is TGTGCCAGCAGCTTAGCGGGGGGCGACGAGCAGTACTTC. Translation gives CASSLAGGDEQYF. Filled out from reference TRBV13 and TRBJ2-7, the complete variable domain reads AAGVIQSPRHLIKEKRETATLKCYPIPRHDTVYWYQQGPGQDPQFLISFYEKMQSDKGSIPDRFSAQQFSDYHSELNMSSLELGDSALYFCASSLAGGDEQYFGPGTRLTVT.